A selection of T cell receptor beta chains follows, all from one sample in a study of blood T cell repertoires in COVID-19. Profiling relied on immunoSEQ multiplex PCR, and the TCRdb table lists in-frame clones only, not all of them. The sample carries tens of thousands of clones, around nine tenths recorded once. The specimen was peripheral blood. The receptors were sampled from a woman of 80 years or more with acute or convalescent COVID-19. The CDR3 runs from the conserved cysteine through the conserved F or W. Fields, in order: V gene, D gene, clone size, J gene, CDR3 DNA, CDR3 protein. A D gene is named only where the DNA matches it firmly. Expanded clones get a size class; other rows say once, few or many, or leave the size out.

TRBV5-1	TRBD2	once	TRBJ2-1	TGCGCCAGCAGCCTCGGGACTAGCGTATACAATGAGCAGTTCTTC	CASSLGTSVYNEQFF
TRBV14	.	.	TRBJ1-6	TGTGCCAGCAGCCTGGGCCTGAATTCACCCCTCCACTTT	CASSLGLNSPLHF
TRBV7-6	TRBD2	.	TRBJ2-2	TGTGCCAGCAGGCCGACTAGCGGGGGACTCACCGGGGAGCTGTTTTTT	CASRPTSGGLTGELFF
TRBV7-2	TRBD1	.	TRBJ2-5	TGTGCCAGCAGCCGGGACAGGGCCGTGGAGACCCAGTACTTC	CASSRDRAVETQYF
TRBV29-1	.	.	TRBJ2-7	TGCAGCGTTTACAGGGGAGGCAACTACGAGCAGTACTTC	CSVYRGGNYEQYF
TRBV7-9	.	.	TRBJ2-1	TGTGCCAGCAGCTTAGCGGGAGCGGACAATGAGCAGTTCTTC	CASSLAGADNEQFF
TRBV25-1	.	once	TRBJ2-5	TGTGCCAGCAGTGCGGGGACTCAAGAGACCCAGTACTTC	CASSAGTQETQYF
TRBV29-1	TRBD1	.	TRBJ1-2	TGCAGCGCTAGGACAGGGCTCTCTGGCTATGGCTACACCTTC	CSARTGLSGYGYTF
TRBV14	TRBD1	.	TRBJ1-1	TGTGCCAGCAGCCCTTGGACAGGGAACACTGAAGCTTTCTTT	CASSPWTGNTEAFF
TRBV27	.	.	TRBJ1-3	TGTGCCAGCAGTTTAGAACCGCGCTCTGGAAACACCATATATTTT	CASSLEPRSGNTIYF
TRBV7-9	TRBD2	.	TRBJ2-7	TGTGCCAGCAGCAGAGGGACTAGCGGGAGTTCAATAGAGCAGTACTTC	CASSRGTSGSSIEQYF
TRBV7-2	TRBD2	few	TRBJ2-3	TGTGCCAGCAGCTTAGTTGGCACTAGCGGGGGAAATACGCAGTATTTT	CASSLVGTSGGNTQYF
TRBV10-3	TRBD1	.	TRBJ2-7	TGTGCCATCAGTGAGTCGATAGGGACAGGGACCCCCTACGAGCAGTACTTC	CAISESIGTGTPYEQYF
TRBV10-3	.	.	TRBJ1-2	TGTGCCATCAGTTTCCATTGGACTTCAGATGGCTACACCTTC	CAISFHWTSDGYTF
TRBV11-3	.	.	TRBJ2-1	TGTGCCAGCAGCAGGGGTGGCCCCTACAATGAGCAGTTCTTC	CASSRGGPYNEQFF
TRBV19	.	once	TRBJ1-1	TGTGCCAGTAGTCCCAGCCTCGGACAGTCGAACACTGAAGCTTTCTTT	CASSPSLGQSNTEAFF
TRBV6-5	.	.	TRBJ1-4	TGTGCCAGCAACGCGGACAGAGCCGATAGGGAAAAACTGTTTTTT	CASNADRADREKLFF
TRBV6-5	.	.	TRBJ2-2	TGTGCCAGCAGTTACTCGAGCCAAACGAACACCGGGGAGCTGTTTTTT	CASSYSSQTNTGELFF
TRBV19	.	once	TRBJ1-1	TGTGCCAGTAGTGCCCGACAGACGGCTTTCTTT	CASSARQTAFF
TRBV5-6	TRBD2	.	TRBJ2-3	TGTGCCAGCAGCATAGGACTAGCGGGGGCCGGGGGCACAGATACGCAGTATTTT	CASSIGLAGAGGTDTQYF
TRBV11-2	.	.	TRBJ2-2	TGTGCCAGCAGCTTAGTACCAGGGGACACCGGGGAGCTGTTTTTT	CASSLVPGDTGELFF
TRBV19	.	.	TRBJ1-5	TGTGCCAGTAGTACGCCGGGGGGGAGCAATCAGCCCCAGCATTTT	CASSTPGGSNQPQHF
TRBV18	.	once	TRBJ1-2	TGTGCCAGCTCGCCATCAGTAAACTATGGCTACACCTTC	CASSPSVNYGYTF
TRBV19	.	.	TRBJ1-1	TGTGCCAGTAGTAGGGGTCAGGGGAGAACTGAAGCTTTCTTT	CASSRGQGRTEAFF
TRBV3-1/TRBV3-2	TRBD2	.	TRBJ2-2	TGTGCCAGCAGCCCGGGACTAGCGGGAGGAGGCGGGGAGCTGTTTTTT	CASSPGLAGGGGELFF
TRBV7-2	TRBD2	.	TRBJ2-7	TGTGCCAGCAGCTATAATACTGGCGGGGGGGTATGGGAGCAGTACTTC	CASSYNTGGGVWEQYF
TRBV2	TRBD1	.	TRBJ1-5	TGTGCCAGCAGATCCGGGACAGGGAATCAGCCCCAGCATTTT	CASRSGTGNQPQHF
TRBV19	TRBD2	.	TRBJ2-5	TGTGCCAGTAGTATGGGGTCGGCGGGAGGGGAGACCCAGTACTTC	CASSMGSAGGETQYF
TRBV23-1	TRBD1	once	TRBJ2-5	TGCGCCAGCAGTCAATCCAGGGACAGGGAAGAGACCCAGTACTTC	CASSQSRDREETQYF
TRBV18	TRBD1	.	TRBJ1-1	TGTGCCAGCTCACCACGCGACTTGGGGACAGGGGCAAACACTGAAGCTTTCTTT	CASSPRDLGTGANTEAFF
TRBV2	TRBD2	.	TRBJ2-3	TGTGCCAGCAGTAGGGGACTAGCGGGGGCAGATACGCAGTATTTT	CASSRGLAGADTQYF
TRBV24-1	.	.	TRBJ2-1	TGTGCCACCAGTGATGCCGGGACAAAAGACAATGAGCAGTTCTTC	CATSDAGTKDNEQFF
TRBV2	.	.	TRBJ1-3	TGTGCCAGCAGTCCTCGGACAGCAACTGGAAACACCATATATTTT	CASSPRTATGNTIYF
TRBV10-3	TRBD1	.	TRBJ1-1	TGTGCCATCAGTGAGGGGCCAGGGGGCGCGGACACTGAAGCTTTCTTT	CAISEGPGGADTEAFF
TRBV7-3	.	once	TRBJ1-6	TGTGCCAGCAGCTTAAGCAGCTCCTATAATTCACCCCTCCACTTT	CASSLSSSYNSPLHF
TRBV21-1	.	.	TRBJ1-5	TGTGCCAGCAGCAAAAGGGGAAGGGAGACAGGGGGCAATCAGCCCCAGCATTTT	CASSKRGRETGGNQPQHF
TRBV7-2	.	.	TRBJ1-2	TGTGCCAGCAGCTTAAAGGGGGAGATCTATGGCTACACCTTC	CASSLKGEIYGYTF
TRBV11-2	TRBD1	.	TRBJ1-1	TGTGCCAGCAGCCAACAGGGGGCGAAGAACACTGAAGCTTTCTTT	CASSQQGAKNTEAFF
TRBV12-3/TRBV12-4	.	.	TRBJ2-7	TGTGCCAGCAGTTTTGACACCAGCTACGAGCAGTACTTC	CASSFDTSYEQYF
TRBV11-3	TRBD2	.	TRBJ2-3	TGTGCCAGCAGCCTGGGACTAGCGGACACAGATACGCAGTATTTT	CASSLGLADTDTQYF
TRBV6-4	.	.	TRBJ2-1	TGTGCCAGCAGTGACTCGAGGGCTTTGAAACGGAATGAGCAGTTCTTC	CASSDSRALKRNEQFF
TRBV25-1	TRBD1	.	TRBJ1-5	TGTGCCAGCAGTGAAACAGGGGGCGCGCAGCCCCAGCATTTT	CASSETGGAQPQHF
TRBV27	.	.	TRBJ2-1	TGTGCCAGCAGCCCCTCCCGGACAGCTTCTGGGCGGGAGCAGTTCTTC	CASSPSRTASGREQFF
TRBV10-1	.	.	TRBJ1-1	TGCGCCAGCAGTCCGTCCGGGATAACTGAAGCTTTCTTT	CASSPSGITEAFF
TRBV10-2	TRBD2	.	TRBJ2-2	TGCGCCAGCAGATCTAGCGGACCGGACACCGGGGAGCTGTTTTTT	CASRSSGPDTGELFF
TRBV2	TRBD2	few	TRBJ2-1	TGTGCCAGCAGTACGGGACTAGCGGGTGAGCAGTTCTTC	CASSTGLAGEQFF
TRBV6-2/TRBV6-3	.	few	TRBJ1-2	TGTGCCAGCAGTTACCAGGGGTGGTCGGGCTACACCTTC	CASSYQGWSGYTF
TRBV24-1	TRBD2	.	TRBJ2-3	TGTGCCACCAGTGATGACTTAGCGGGCAGCACAGATACGCAGTATTTT	CATSDDLAGSTDTQYF
TRBV6-5	TRBD1	.	TRBJ2-7	TGTGCCAGCAGTTTCGACAGGGTTGGCTACGAGCAGTACTTC	CASSFDRVGYEQYF
TRBV2	.	.	TRBJ1-6	TGTGCCAGCAGTGTGAGGTTGGCGGATAATTCACCCCTCCACTTT	CASSVRLADNSPLHF
TRBV6-6	.	.	TRBJ1-2	TGTGCCAGCAGCACCGGGGGGGGGAGCTATGGCTACACCTTC	CASSTGGGSYGYTF
TRBV2	.	.	TRBJ2-5	TGTGCCAGCAGTGACCCTGGGGCAGGGGTGGAGACCCAGTACTTC	CASSDPGAGVETQYF
TRBV7-3	TRBD2	.	TRBJ2-1	TGTGCCAGCAGCTGGACTAGCGGGGGCTACAATGAGCAGTTCTTC	CASSWTSGGYNEQFF
TRBV27	.	few	TRBJ1-6	TGTGCCAGCGGACAGCCTTCCTATAATTCACCCCTCCACTTT	CASGQPSYNSPLHF